Following are 32 T cell receptor beta chains from one sample sequenced in a study of prognosis after radiotherapy for stage I lung cancer. From genomic DNA, TCR beta CDR3 was amplified by two-round multiplex PCR. The authors ran first-round PCR with primers specific to each TRBV and TRBJ gene. Using its own MiXCR run on the multiplex PCR reads, TCRdb lists one record per CDR3 protein. The sample records 20,000 to 25,000 distinct CDR3 sequences, roughly 44% being singletons. Material: PBMCs, obtained before or after stereotactic body radiation therapy (not recorded which). The receptors shown here come from a donor over 45 with non-small cell lung cancer.

This clonotype was observed many times. J is TRBJ2-3 and V is TRBV11-3; D not resolved. V dropped 7 bases and J dropped 6 bases, with 11 bases sitting between them. Germline loops: CDR1 SGHNT, CDR2 YENEEA. The CDR3 extends over 12 amino acids. CDR3 amino acids: CASNSLADTQYF. CDR3 DNA sequence: TGTGCCAGCAACTCCTTGGCGGATACGCAGTATTTT.

By sample share, this clonotype is medium-sized. The rearrangement uses TRBV6-2 or TRBV6-3 and TRBJ2-1; weak D call: TRBD2 (5 bases). CDR1 and CDR2 (germline): MNHEY, SVGEGT. V lost 2 bases and J 8 bases, leaving 16 bases between the germline ends. CDR3 length equals 15 residues. The CDR3 DNA is TGTGCCAGCAGTTACGGCCCTAGCACCCGGGATGAGCAGTTCTTC. Translated: CASSYGPSTRDEQFF.

Comment on this clonotype: This could be a read error, since a much larger clone is one nucleotide away. CDR3 sequence (DNA): TGCAGTGTCGCGAGGGGCAGGGAGAGTCAGCCCCAGCATTTT. This translates into CSVARGRESQPQHF. The chain uses TRBV20-1 and TRBJ1-5, with a tentative D call TRBD1 (5 bases). The CDR3 is 14 amino acids. Trimming removed 7 bases at V and 6 bases at J, with 19 bases between. CDR1 is DFQATT and CDR2 is SNEGSKA in the germline V gene (reference sequence).

The CDR3 protein is CASSLEGRMNTEAFF. The CDR3 DNA reads as TGTGCCAGCAGCTTAGAGGGTCGGATGAACACTGAAGCTTTCTTT. The V and J genes are TRBV11-3 and TRBJ1-1; unclear D gene. Germline V lookup: CDR1 SGHNT, CDR2 YENEEA. V was cut by 0 bases and J by 0 bases, with 8 bases left in between. The CDR3 is made up of 15 amino acids.

This sequence joins TRBV28 and TRBJ2-1, with 13 bases lining up with TRBD2. V lost 3 bases, J lost 9 bases, and 5 bases stayed unmatched. Germline-derived CDR1 and CDR2 are MDHEN and SYDVKM. This CDR3 is 15 amino acids long. The CDR3 nucleotides are TGTGCCAGCAGTTTCGGTGGACTAGCGGGAGTTGAGCAGTTCTTC. Its protein is CASSFGGLAGVEQFF.

On this clonotype itself: A far larger clone is only one base removed, so a read error is likely. V gene TRBV6-9 combines with J gene TRBJ2-7, with 7 bases lining up with TRBD1. Germline V gene lookup returns CDR1 MNHGY and CDR2 SVAAGI. The CDR3 has 14 residues. CDR3 DNA sequence: TGTGCCATCAGTTACGGTCAGGGGGCCTACGAGCAGTACTTC. It specifies CAISYGQGAYEQYF.

This clonotype came up many times. The chain combines TRBV18 with TRBJ2-3; D is possibly TRBD2 (5 bases). This CDR3 spans 15 amino acids. The V and J ends lost 6 bases and 2 bases respectively, with 15 bases between them. CDR1 KGHSH and CDR2 LQKENI come from the germline V gene. The CDR3 loop is CASSQHPGSTDTQYF. The CDR3 region has the DNA TGTGCCAGCTCGCAACACCCGGGATCCACAGATACGCAGTATTTT.

In this sample, this clonotype turned up many times. The chain recombines TRBV10-2 with TRBJ2-1; D possibly corresponds to TRBD2 (7 bases). This CDR3 comprises 15 residues. Between the trimmed V and J ends, which lost 11 bases and 0 bases, there was a span of 17 bases. Per germline, CDR1 WSHSY and CDR2 SAAADI. In DNA form, the CDR3 reads TGCGCCGTCTCGGGGGCGGGAGTCTCCTACAATGAGCAGTTCTTC. Translated: CAVSGAGVSYNEQFF.

This clonotype was counted ten times or more. The J gene is TRBJ2-1, the V gene TRBV15; no reliable D call. Germline loops: CDR1 LNHNV, CDR2 YYDKDF (reference sequence). Between the trimmed V and J ends, which lost 1 base and 9 bases, there was a span of 10 bases. The CDR3 extends over 13 amino acids. The CDR3 DNA sequence: TGTGCCACCAGCAGAGTGCAATACGGTGAGCAGTTCTTC. This gives the protein CATSRVQYGEQFF.

This clonotype was observed many times. The V gene is TRBV19, the J gene TRBJ1-4; D may be TRBD1 (6 bases). This CDR3 comprises 16 residues. V was shortened by 6 bases and J by 5 bases, with 19 bases between the two germline ends. Germline V gene data show CDR1 as LNHDA and CDR2 as SQIVND (reference sequence). The CDR3 sequence: CASRDHGPGANEKLFF. Written as DNA, the CDR3 is TGTGCCAGTAGAGATCACGGGCCGGGGGCGAATGAAAAACTGTTTTTT. Variable domain in full (rest from reference TRBV19 and TRBJ1-4): DGGITQSPKYLFRKEGQNVTLSCEQNLNHDAMYWYRQDPGQGLRLIYYSQIVNDFQKGDIAEGYSVSREKKESFPLTVTSAQKNPTAFYLCASRDHGPGANEKLFFGSGTQLSVL.

The chain is built from TRBV30 and TRBJ1-2, with 8 nucleotides matching TRBD1. From germline, CDR1 is GTSNPN and CDR2 SVGIG (reference sequence). This CDR3 has 14 amino acids. With 1 base clipped from V and 6 bases from J, the junction kept 7 bases outside the gene matches. CDR3 residues: CAWSGVWTGNGYTF. CDR3 in DNA: TGTGCCTGGAGTGGGGTCTGGACAGGGAATGGCTACACCTTC.

This clonotype showed up many times. The CDR3 DNA follows: TGTGCCAGCACCCCCGCCCCCGTTCGAACCGGGGAGCTGTTTTTT. Its protein product is CASTPAPVRTGELFF. The rearrangement uses TRBV7-3 and TRBJ2-2, with D unresolved. From germline, CDR1 is SGHTA and CDR2 FQGTGA. The CDR3 runs to 15 residues. V was pared by 7 bases and J by 5 bases, with 17 bases between.

The gene calls are TRBV6-5 and TRBJ2-1; D perhaps matches TRBD1 (6 bases). The CDR3 extends over 17 amino acids. Germline lookup yields CDR1 MNHEY and CDR2 SVGAGI. The V end lost 6 bases, the J end lost 7 bases, and 25 bases lay between the germline ends. The chain's CDR3 is CASSYPRLPGHANEQFF. The DNA for the CDR3 is TGTGCCAGCAGCTACCCGCGGCTTCCGGGACATGCGAATGAGCAGTTCTTC.

This clonotype has just one count. The rearrangement joins TRBV6-2 or TRBV6-3 to TRBJ2-3; TRBD1 is a possible D gene (5 bases). V lost 0 bases and J lost 4, with 11 bases in between. The CDR3 has 15 residues. Germline CDR1 is MNHEY and CDR2 is SVGEGT. The CDR3 nucleotides read TGTGCCAGCAGTTACTCGTTTAGCAGGGCAGATACGCAGTATTTT. Amino acids: CASSYSFSRADTQYF.

Note on this clonotype: At one end, the junction sequence differs from germline, possibly due to a read error. V and J are TRBV6-4 and TRBJ2-1; 7 nucleotides align to TRBD2. The CDR3 spans 16 residues. CDR1 is MRHNA and CDR2 is SNTAGT in the germline V gene. The CDR3 sequence is CASSWDYRSSYSEQFF. In DNA form, the CDR3 reads TGTGCCAGCAGTTGGGACTATCGGAGCTCCTACAGTGAGCAGTTCTTC.

This clonotype has only one observation. With only one base between it and a far larger clone, this is likely a read error. The rearrangement links TRBV7-2 to TRBJ2-1; 9 bases match TRBD2. The CDR3 has 14 amino acids. The junction had 10 bases not matched to a gene; V was cut back by 9 bases and J by 7 bases. Germline loops: CDR1 SGHTA, CDR2 FQGNSA. The CDR3 is CASRRLAVGNEQFF. In DNA, the CDR3 is TGTGCCAGTAGAAGACTAGCGGTGGGGAATGAGCAGTTCTTC.

This clonotype was counted at least ten times. The chain is built from TRBV9 and TRBJ2-1; 10 bases line up with TRBD2. Germline V gives CDR1 SGDLS, CDR2 YYNGEE. This CDR3 is 19 amino acids long. J was trimmed by 10 bases and V by 0 bases; bases with no gene match: 19. CDR3: CASSVGAKPGLASQREQFF. CDR3 DNA sequence: TGTGCCAGCAGCGTAGGCGCAAAGCCGGGACTAGCGAGCCAAAGGGAGCAGTTCTTC.

A note on this clonotype: A read error is likely here: a far larger clone is one base away. This chain joins TRBV6-4 and TRBJ2-7; D possibly corresponds to TRBD1 (6 bases). V lost 4 bases and J 6 bases, leaving 13 bases between the germline ends. Germline V lookup: CDR1 MRHNA, CDR2 SNTAGT. The CDR3 extends over 13 amino acids. CDR3 sequence (DNA): TGTGCCAGCAGTGGACAGGCCGCCTGCGAGCAGTACTTC. Translating it yields CASSGQAACEQYF.

This clonotype was observed once. V gene TRBV5-8 combines with J gene TRBJ1-5; possible D gene TRBD1, 5 bases. Germline V gene lookup returns CDR1 SGHTS and CDR2 YDEGEE. This CDR3 is 14 amino acids long. Trimming left V 2 bases short and J 5 bases short, with 11 bases between. The CDR3 DNA sequence: TGTGCCAGCAGCTTTCCGGGACCCTATCAGCCCCAGCATTTT. Amino acids: CASSFPGPYQPQHF.

This clonotype was detected ten times or more. V usage is TRBV7-2 and J usage is TRBJ1-1; 7 bases align to TRBD1. CDR3 length equals 13 residues. With V trimmed by 4 bases and J by 4 bases, 3 bases remained unmatched. From germline, CDR1 is SGHTA and CDR2 FQGNSA. CDR3 amino acids: CASSSGGSTEAFF. CDR3 DNA sequence: TGTGCCAGCAGCTCAGGGGGTTCCACTGAAGCTTTCTTT.

This clonotype was recorded at least ten times. V usage is TRBV7-2 and J usage is TRBJ2-2; a weak D match, TRBD2 (5 bases). CDR1 is SGHTA and CDR2 is FQGNSA in the germline V gene. The CDR3 sequence is 15 residues long. Deletions cut 5 bases from V and 0 bases from J, with 10 bases between. The DNA for the CDR3 is TGTGCCAGCAGCCGGGGATACACGAACACCGGGGAGCTGTTTTTT. Amino acids: CASSRGYTNTGELFF.

The chain employs TRBV7-2 and TRBJ2-3, with unresolved D. Germline CDR1 and CDR2: SGHTA and FQGNSA. The CDR3 is 15 amino acids. Trimming cost V 2 bases and J 4 bases, with 13 bases left between them. The CDR3 bases are TGTGCCAGCAGCTTAACGGATGATTTCCCAGATACGCAGTATTTT. The encoded protein is CASSLTDDFPDTQYF. Drawing the rest from reference TRBV7-2 and TRBJ2-3, the complete variable domain is GAGVSQSPSNKVTEKGKDVELRCDPISGHTALYWYRQSLGQGLEFLIYFQGNSAPDKSGLPSDRFSAERTGGSVSTLTIQRTQQEDSAVYLCASSLTDDFPDTQYFGPGTRLTVL.

Ten or more counts support this clonotype. This rearrangement joins TRBV6-1 to TRBJ2-1, with 7 nucleotides matching TRBD2. This CDR3 has 15 amino acids. Per germline, CDR1 MNHNS and CDR2 SASEGT. V lost 6 bases to trimming and J lost 4 bases; unmatched junction nucleotides: 9. The CDR3 sequence is CASRERLAEYNEQFF. The CDR3 nucleotides read TGTGCCAGCAGAGAGCGACTAGCAGAATACAATGAGCAGTTCTTC.

The chain couples TRBV27 to TRBJ2-1; 10 bases are a match to TRBD2. The CDR3 sequence is 16 residues long. V shed 4 bases, J shed 9 bases, and the junction held 12 bases outside the gene matches. Germline V gives CDR1 MNHEY, CDR2 SMNVEV (reference sequence). The CDR3 nucleotides read TGTGCCAGCAGTTCTCCTTCTAGCGGGAGATTTGTTGAGCAGTTCTTC. Its protein is CASSSPSSGRFVEQFF.

This clonotype appeared many times. The V gene is TRBV7-2, the J gene TRBJ2-1; 8 nucleotides agree with TRBD2. Trimming took 3 bases from V and 8 from J; bases not matched to a gene: 6. Germline CDR1 and CDR2: SGHTA and FQGNSA. The CDR3 totals 14 residues. The CDR3 region has the DNA TGTGCCAGCAGCTTCAACTCGGGGGGGTATGAGCAGTTCTTC. Translation: CASSFNSGGYEQFF.

The J gene is TRBJ2-7, the V gene TRBV7-2, with TRBD2 identical over 8 bases. Trimming at V came to 5 bases and at J to 4 bases, leaving 10 bases not matched to a gene. Germline values: CDR1 SGHTA, CDR2 FQGNSA. The CDR3 spans 15 residues. The CDR3 DNA is TGTGCCAGCAGCCTGACTAGCGTGCAGGAGTACGAGCAGTACTTC. This translates into CASSLTSVQEYEQYF.

Ten or more counts support this clonotype. Germline and junction disagree at one end, which may indicate a read error. V gene TRBV30 combines with J gene TRBJ2-7; possible D gene TRBD2, 6 bases. The CDR3 has 12 residues. Germline CDR1 reads GTSNPN; CDR2 reads SVGIG (reference sequence). CDR3 coding DNA: TGTGCCTGGAGTGAGTGGTGGGGGGAGCGGTACTTC. Translating gives CAWSEWWGERYF.

Details on this clonotype: The junction departs from germline at one end; a sequencing error may be responsible. The chain couples TRBV13 to TRBJ2-3; D might be TRBD2 (6 bases). Per the germline V gene, CDR1 is PRHDT and CDR2 is FYEKMQ (reference sequence). The CDR3 is 17 amino acids. The CDR3 bases are TGTGCCAGCATCTTACGCCTAGCTGGGGGGAGCACAGATACGCAGTATTTT. It encodes CASILRLAGGSTDTQYF.

The rearrangement uses TRBV14 and TRBJ2-7, with no clear D. The length of the CDR3 is 14 residues. The germline V gene has CDR1 SGHDN and CDR2 FVKESK. The V end was cut by 4 bases, the J end by 8 bases, with 18 bases between. The CDR3 bases are TGTGCCAGCAGCCCCCCCGGATCAGGACGGCAGCAGTACTTC. It codes for CASSPPGSGRQQYF. The whole variable domain, remainder taken from reference TRBV14 and TRBJ2-7, is EAGVTQFPSHSVIEKGQTVTLRCDPISGHDNLYWYRRVMGKEIKFLLHFVKESKQDESGMPNNRFLAERTGGTYSTLKVQPAELEDSGVYFCASSPPGSGRQQYFGPGTRLTVT.

The genes are TRBV11-2 and TRBJ2-3; possible D gene TRBD1, 6 bases. The CDR3 is 16 residues long. CDR1 is SGHAT and CDR2 is FQNNGV in the germline V gene. The V gene lost 5 bases and the J gene lost 0 bases, with 15 bases spanning the gap. This CDR3 is CASSRKQGSSTDTQYF. The CDR3 DNA is TGTGCCAGCAGCCGCAAACAGGGATCGAGCACAGATACGCAGTATTTT.

The rearrangement uses TRBV28 and TRBJ2-3; 9 nucleotides agree with TRBD2. V shed 3 bases and J 0 bases; nucleotides not matched to a gene: 13. Germline V gene lookup returns CDR1 MDHEN and CDR2 SYDVKM. CDR3 size: 19 residues. DNA for the CDR3: TGTGCCAGCAGTTTTCCCCCAACCACTAGCGGGTTTAGCACAGATACGCAGTATTTT. Amino acids: CASSFPPTTSGFSTDTQYF. The variable domain in full, with the rest retrieved from reference TRBV28 and TRBJ2-3, is DVKVTQSSRYLVKRTGEKVFLECVQDMDHENMFWYRQDPGLGLRLIYFSYDVKMKEKGDIPEGYSVSREKKERFSLILESASTNQTSMYLCASSFPPTTSGFSTDTQYFGPGTRLTVL.

This clonotype was observed many times. V gene TRBV3-1 combines with J gene TRBJ2-3; TRBD2 is a possible D gene (6 bases). The CDR3 has 15 residues. V lost 0 bases, J lost 7 bases, and 14 bases lay in between. The germline V gene encodes CDR1 LGHDT and CDR2 YNNKEL (reference sequence). For the CDR3, the DNA is TGTGCCAGCAGCCAAGATATTGGTAGCGGCCATACGCAGTATTTT. This gives the protein CASSQDIGSGHTQYF.